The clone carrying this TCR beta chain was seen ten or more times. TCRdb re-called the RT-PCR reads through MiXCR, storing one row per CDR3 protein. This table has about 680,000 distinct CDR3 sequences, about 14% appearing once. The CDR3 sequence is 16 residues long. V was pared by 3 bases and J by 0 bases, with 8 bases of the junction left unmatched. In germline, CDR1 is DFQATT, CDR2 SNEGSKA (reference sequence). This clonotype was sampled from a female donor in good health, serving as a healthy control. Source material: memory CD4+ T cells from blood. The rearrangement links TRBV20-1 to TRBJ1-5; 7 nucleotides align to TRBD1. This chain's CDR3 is CSAREQGWYSNQPQHF. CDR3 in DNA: TGCAGTGCTAGGGAACAGGGGTGGTATAGCAATCAGCCCCAGCATTTT.